These T cell receptor beta chains were read from a single sample in a study of PD-L1 blockade in urothelial cancer. Sequencing was performed with immunoSEQ multiplex PCR; in TCRdb, only in-frame clones are kept and a portion is missing. Here the sample spans about 79,000 clones, approximately 86% being singletons. Sequences were derived from PBMCs, sampled around atezolizumab (anti-PD-L1) treatment. The receptors come from a man in his fifties or sixties with urothelial cancer. Each CDR3 is given with its conserved first and last residue. The D gene is left open where the match is weak. Expanded clones get a size class; other rows say once, few or many, or leave the size out.

>NA|TRBD1|TRBJ1-1|TRBV5-1
TGCGCCAGCAGCTTGGCAGGACAGGGGACCGTGAACACTGAAGCTTTCTTT
CASSLAGQGTVNTEAFF
>once|TRBD1|TRBJ2-5|TRBV29-1
TGCAGCGCACCGTTAACAGGGGGAGTAGAGACCCAGTACTTC
CSAPLTGGVETQYF
>once|TRBD1|TRBJ2-7|TRBV9
TGTGCCAGCAGCGTAGTGCCAGGGGGCGAGCAGTACTTC
CASSVVPGGEQYF
>NA|NA|TRBJ1-2|TRBV6-6
TGTGCCAGCAGTTACGGGGGGGCGCCTGACTATGGCTACACCTTC
CASSYGGAPDYGYTF
>NA|NA|TRBJ2-3|TRBV7-2
TGTGCCAGCAGCGACGCCGGGGGCACAGATACGCAGTATTTT
CASSDAGGTDTQYF
>NA|TRBD1|TRBJ1-2|TRBV9
TGTGCCAGCAGCGTAGTGGACAGGGCGGATGGCTACACCTTC
CASSVVDRADGYTF
>NA|TRBD2|TRBJ2-1|TRBV6-5
TGTGCCAGCAGTCGGACTAGCTCAATAAATGAGCAGTTCTTC
CASSRTSSINEQFF
>NA|NA|TRBJ2-3|TRBV18
TGTGCCAGCTCACCATCGGGCACAGATACGCAGTATTTT
CASSPSGTDTQYF
>NA|TRBD1|TRBJ1-3|TRBV10-3
TGTGCCATCAGTGATCAACAGGGGTTTGGAAACACCATATATTTT
CAISDQQGFGNTIYF
>NA|NA|TRBJ2-3|TRBV6-1
TGTGCCAGCAGTGAAGGACAAGCAGATACGCAGTATTTT
CASSEGQADTQYF
>NA|NA|TRBJ1-1|TRBV6-5
TGTGCCAGCAGTTACTCGTCGGCAGGCGGGTACACTGAAGCTTTCTTT
CASSYSSAGGYTEAFF
>NA|NA|TRBJ2-3|TRBV4-2
TGTGCCAGCAGCTCAAAGGGGGGGGAAAGCACAGATACGCAGTATTTT
CASSSKGGESTDTQYF
>NA|NA|TRBJ1-6|TRBV7-9
TGTGCCAGCAGCTTCGGGGGTTGGAATAATTCACCCCTCCACTTT
CASSFGGWNNSPLHF
>NA|NA|TRBJ2-1|TRBV19
TGTGCCAGTGGCATGAGTAGTGACACTTACAATGAGCAGTTCTTC
CASGMSSDTYNEQFF
>NA|NA|TRBJ2-3|TRBV6-6
TGTGCCAGCAGTTACACTACAGGGGATACGCAGTATTTT
CASSYTTGDTQYF
>NA|NA|TRBJ2-3|TRBV4-3
TGCGCCAGCAGCCAAGATGCCAGGAACCCAGATACGCAGTATTTT
CASSQDARNPDTQYF
>few|NA|TRBJ1-1|TRBV2
TGTGCCAGCATAGGGACACCCAAGGGGGCTTTCTTT
CASIGTPKGAFF
>NA|TRBD2|TRBJ2-1|TRBV27
TGTGCCAGCAGTTCCCCGCAACTAGCGGGGGGGCCTAAAAGGGAGCAGTTCTTC
CASSSPQLAGGPKREQFF
>NA|NA|TRBJ2-3|TRBV18
TGTGCCAGCTCACCACTCTCGCAGGGCTCCTCCACAGATACGCAGTATTTT
CASSPLSQGSSTDTQYF
>once|TRBD1|TRBJ1-1|TRBV27
TGTGCCAGCAGTCCAGGACAGGGGAGGACTGAAGCTTTCTTT
CASSPGQGRTEAFF
>NA|NA|TRBJ2-3|TRBV7-3
TGTGCCAGCAGCTTAATGAGGGCAGATACGCAGTATTTT
CASSLMRADTQYF
>once|TRBD1|TRBJ1-2|TRBV5-4
TGTGCCAGCAGCCCTCGGGACAGGGGGTATGGCTACACCTTC
CASSPRDRGYGYTF
>NA|NA|TRBJ1-6|TRBV5-4
TGTGCCAGCAGCTTGGCGGGGAACAATTCACCCCTCCACTTT
CASSLAGNNSPLHF
>NA|TRBD2|TRBJ2-3|TRBV18
TGTGCCAGCTCACCCCCAGCCAGCGGGGGGGCCTACACAGATACGCAGTATTTT
CASSPPASGGAYTDTQYF
>NA|NA|TRBJ2-2|TRBV29-1
TGCAGCGTTGAAGCAGGGTTCAGAGCGGAGCTGTTTTTT
CSVEAGFRAELFF
>NA|TRBD1|TRBJ1-2|TRBV7-2
TGTGCCAGCAGCGGGGACAGGGGCGCTCAAGGCTACACCTTC
CASSGDRGAQGYTF